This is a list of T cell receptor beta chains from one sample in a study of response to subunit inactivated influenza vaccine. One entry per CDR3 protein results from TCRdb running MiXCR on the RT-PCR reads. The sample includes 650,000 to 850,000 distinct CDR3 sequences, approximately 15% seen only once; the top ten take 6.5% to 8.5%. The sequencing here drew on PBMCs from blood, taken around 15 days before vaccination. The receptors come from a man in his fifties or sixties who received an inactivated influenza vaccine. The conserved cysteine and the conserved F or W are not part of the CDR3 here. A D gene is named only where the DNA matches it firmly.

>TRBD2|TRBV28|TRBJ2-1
ASSLGREAPYNEQF
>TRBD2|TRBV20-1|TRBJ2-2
SASGGGAPGELF
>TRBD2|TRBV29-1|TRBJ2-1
SVIPGLASYNEQF
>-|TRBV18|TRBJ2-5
ASSPRPRASAVNQETQY
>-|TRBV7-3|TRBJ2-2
ASSLFSRSGTGELF
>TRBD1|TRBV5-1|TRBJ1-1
ASSGTGMGTEAF
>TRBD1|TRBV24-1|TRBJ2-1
ATSETGTGGNEQF
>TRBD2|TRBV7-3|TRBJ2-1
ASSSLTSGEYNEQF
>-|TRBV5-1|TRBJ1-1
ASSLISRSRMNTEAF
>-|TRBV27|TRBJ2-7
ASSPIGRKSGRYEQY
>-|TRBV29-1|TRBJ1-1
SALGWAGDREAF
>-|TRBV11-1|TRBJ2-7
ASSSIRNPGLSAYEQY
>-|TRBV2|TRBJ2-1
ASKELKANEQF
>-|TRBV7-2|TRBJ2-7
ASSLAWAAGRTYEQY
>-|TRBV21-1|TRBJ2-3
ASSSPRREGADTQY
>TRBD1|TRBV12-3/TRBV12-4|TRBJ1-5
ASRPTGGQNQPQH
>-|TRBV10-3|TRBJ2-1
AISVSGSTGDEQF
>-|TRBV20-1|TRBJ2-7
SARDWMGYEQY
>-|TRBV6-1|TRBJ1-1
ASSPPDSRRTEAF
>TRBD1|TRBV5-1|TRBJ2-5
ASSLYSGTAISGETQY
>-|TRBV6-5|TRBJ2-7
ASSYSTGDLNEQY
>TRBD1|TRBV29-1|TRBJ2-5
SVGGQGGEETQY
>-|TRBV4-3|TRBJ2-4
ASSQDSLNLLAKNIQY
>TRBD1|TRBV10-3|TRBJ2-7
AINAGQDSYEQY
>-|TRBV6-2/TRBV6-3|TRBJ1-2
ASSWTQGHGYT
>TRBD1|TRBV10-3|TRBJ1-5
AISGQADQPQH
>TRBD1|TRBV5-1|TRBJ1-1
ASSTGTVNTEAF
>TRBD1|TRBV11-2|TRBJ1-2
ASSPGTDFGYGYT
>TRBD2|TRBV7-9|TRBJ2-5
ASSLTSVQETQY
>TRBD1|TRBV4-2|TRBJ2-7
ASSWRGQGLHEQY
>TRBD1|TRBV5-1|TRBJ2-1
ASRQGARNNEQF
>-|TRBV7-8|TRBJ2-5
ASSSVRDETQY
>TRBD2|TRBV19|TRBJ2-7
ASSRKGPSGTYEQY
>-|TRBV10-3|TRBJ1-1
AISRTVLMNTEAF
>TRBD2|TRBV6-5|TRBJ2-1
ASSYPTLAGEQF
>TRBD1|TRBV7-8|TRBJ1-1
ASSLGTGGFMNTEAF
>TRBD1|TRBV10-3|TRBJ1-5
AIRGQGGGQPQH
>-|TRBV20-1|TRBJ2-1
SARGNNEQF
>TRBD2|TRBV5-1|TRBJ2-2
ASRVSGGQTGELF
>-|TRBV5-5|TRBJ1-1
ASSFQTVRTEAF
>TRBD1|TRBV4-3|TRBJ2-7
ASSQEVRGLYEQY
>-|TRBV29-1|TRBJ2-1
SVDGPREQF
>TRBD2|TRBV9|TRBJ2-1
ASSLSSGRTNNEQF
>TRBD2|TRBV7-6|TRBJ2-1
ASSLTGLAYNEQF
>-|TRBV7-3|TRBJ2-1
ASSLISSRVVNNEQF